What follows are 18 T cell receptor beta chains derived from one specimen sequenced in a study of T-cell memory formation after mild COVID-19. Each CDR3 protein is one row after TCRdb ran MiXCR on the 5' RACE reads. The sample has under 650,000 distinct CDR3 sequences, roughly 18% seen once; the top ten hold 12%. The sample taken for sequencing was PBMCs or a T cell subset sorted from them (not recorded which). Every receptor here comes from an adult woman who had mild COVID-19 (a few samples of this study predate the infection). Cell type and time point are not known.

This clonotype appeared a few times. The chain employs TRBV20-1 and TRBJ2-5, with D perhaps being TRBD1 or TRBD2 (5 bases each). The V end lost 2 bases, the J end lost 3 bases, and 16 bases lay between the germline ends. There are 15 residues in the CDR3. Germline CDR1 reads DFQATT; CDR2 reads SNEGSKA (reference sequence). CDR3 nucleotides: TGCAGTGCTAGACCTCCGGGACGGGTGAAAGAGACCCAGTACTTC. It yields the protein CSARPPGRVKETQYF.

The chain uses TRBV20-1 and TRBJ2-7; possibly TRBD2 for D (6 bases). The V gene's germline CDR1 is DFQATT and CDR2 SNEGSKA (reference sequence). CDR3 length: 13 residues. Deletions cut 4 bases from V and 4 bases from J, with 14 bases between. The CDR3 spells CSAIPRREYEQYF. In DNA form, the CDR3 reads TGCAGTGCTATCCCCCGGAGGGAATACGAGCAGTACTTC.

The J gene is TRBJ2-2, the V gene TRBV11-2; 7 nucleotides match TRBD2. The CDR3 runs to 15 residues. V lost 5 bases and J lost 4; bases outside the gene matches: 7. CDR1 is SGHAT and CDR2 is FQNNGV in the germline V gene. CDR3 region: CASSQPGGPTGELFF. The CDR3 DNA sequence: TGTGCCAGCAGCCAACCGGGGGGTCCCACCGGGGAGCTGTTTTTT.

The rearrangement uses TRBV12-3 or TRBV12-4 and TRBJ2-1; 11 positions match TRBD2. This CDR3 region has 15 residues. V was pared by 6 bases and J by 6 bases, with 7 bases of the junction left unmatched. The CDR3 region has the DNA TGTGCCAGCAGATCGACTAGCGGGGTTATCAATGAGCAGTTCTTC. This translates into CASRSTSGVINEQFF.

This chain connects TRBV4-1 to TRBJ1-2, with 7 bases aligning to TRBD1. V lost 0 bases and J lost 8; bases outside the gene matches: 9. Germline values: CDR1 MGHRA, CDR2 YSYEKL. The CDR3 consists of 15 residues. The DNA of the CDR3 is TGCGCCAGCAGCCAAGATTATGGAGGGGGCTTGGGCTACACCTTC. Translating it yields CASSQDYGGGLGYTF.

In its sample, this clonotype was seen a few times. The chain carries TRBV29-1 and TRBJ1-1; D unresolved. Trimming removed 5 bases at V and 0 bases at J, with 10 bases between. Germline values: CDR1 SQVTM, CDR2 ANQGSEA. This CDR3 spans 13 amino acids. CDR3 nucleotide sequence: TGCAGCGTTCAAAGGCAGCTGAACACTGAAGCTTTCTTT. It encodes CSVQRQLNTEAFF.

This clonotype has a handful of counts. The chain combines TRBV11-2 with TRBJ2-1; a possible D gene is TRBD2 (5 bases). The germline V gene has CDR1 SGHAT and CDR2 FQNNGV. This CDR3 contains 16 residues. V was shortened by 4 bases and J by 5 bases, with 18 bases between the two germline ends. The CDR3, as DNA: TGTGCCAGCAGCTCCCTTAGCGATCGCGGTGACAATGAGCAGTTCTTC. Protein sequence: CASSSLSDRGDNEQFF.

This clonotype has more than one count but fewer than ten. The CDR3 DNA is TGTGCCAGCAGTGACACTCCGGGACAGGTGGATGGCTACACCTTC. Translating gives CASSDTPGQVDGYTF. The genes are TRBV6-4 and TRBJ1-2, with TRBD1 identical over 8 bases. This CDR3 contains 15 residues. Germline V gene lookup returns CDR1 MRHNA and CDR2 SNTAGT. Unmatched junction bases numbered 8, after V lost 2 bases and J lost 6 bases.

This chain links TRBV12-3 or TRBV12-4 with TRBJ1-1, with 7 bases that match TRBD1. The CDR3 length is 15 residues. Trimming cost V 5 bases and J 2 bases; bases outside gene matches: 8. Here the CDR3 DNA reads TGTGCCAGCAGTCCAGTGCGACAGGGTAACACTGAAGCTTTCTTT. Its translation: CASSPVRQGNTEAFF.

This clonotype was counted between two and nine times. The chain links TRBV27 to TRBJ1-6; 9 positions agree with TRBD1. The V segment lost 1 base and the J segment 7 bases; nucleotides outside the gene matches: 5. The germline V gene encodes CDR1 MNHEY and CDR2 SMNVEV (reference sequence). This CDR3 is 16 amino acids long. The CDR3 sequence: CASSLFGQGSNSPLHF. CDR3 DNA sequence: TGTGCCAGCAGTTTATTCGGACAGGGGTCCAATTCACCCCTCCACTTT.

The CDR3 region has the DNA TGTGCCAGCAGTGTTGACAATGAGCAGTTCTTC. Protein sequence: CASSVDNEQFF. This chain joins TRBV2 and TRBJ2-1, with unresolved D. The CDR3 length is 11 residues. V lost 4 bases to trimming and J lost 5 bases, with 3 bases between them. The germline V gene has CDR1 SNHLY and CDR2 FYNNEI.

The chain joins TRBV6-5 to TRBJ2-5; 9 bases map to TRBD2. Germline trimming cut 5 bases from V and 3 bases from J; bases unmatched to any gene: 4. The CDR3 covers 14 residues. Germline assignment: CDR1 MNHEY and CDR2 SVGAGI. The CDR3 DNA sequence: TGTGCCAGCAGTCGGCTAGCGGGAAAAGAGACCCAGTACTTC. Amino acids: CASSRLAGKETQYF.

The V call is TRBV5-1, the J call TRBJ2-1, with 7 bases that match TRBD2. The CDR3 consists of 15 residues. With V trimmed by 0 bases and J by 7 bases, 7 bases remained unmatched. Looked up from germline, CDR1 is SGHRS and CDR2 is YFSETQ. The CDR3 nucleotides read TGCGCCAGCAGCTTGGACCTAGCGGAGTATAATGAGCAGTTCTTC. As protein: CASSLDLAEYNEQFF.

The rearrangement links TRBV5-1 to TRBJ1-2; D is perhaps TRBD1 (5 bases). CDR3 size: 12 residues. Trimming left V 2 bases short and J 13 bases short, with 15 bases between. CDR1 and CDR2 from the germline V gene are SGHRS and YFSETQ. CDR3 loop: CASSLAGTAGTF. CDR3 DNA: TGCGCCAGCAGCTTAGCCGGGACCGCCGGCACCTTC.

The sample holds a few counts of this clonotype. This chain links TRBV11-1 with TRBJ1-2, with 9 bases identical to TRBD1. The CDR3 has 13 amino acids. Germline CDR1 reads SGHAT; CDR2 reads FQDESV (reference sequence). J was trimmed by 5 bases and V by 5 bases; bases with no gene match: 3. CDR3 in amino acids: CASSAGQGYGYTF. The CDR3, as DNA: TGTGCCAGCAGCGCCGGACAGGGGTATGGCTACACCTTC.

The chain is built from TRBV6-2 or TRBV6-3 and TRBJ1-2; TRBD1 might be the D (5 bases). The CDR3 extends over 11 amino acids. Germline CDR1 reads MNHEY; CDR2 reads SVGEGT. V shed 10 bases and J shed 5 bases, with 11 bases lying between them. CDR3 sequence (DNA): TGTGCCACAGGGACGGTGTATGGCTACACCTTC. This translates into CATGTVYGYTF.

This chain links TRBV5-1 with TRBJ2-7; TRBD1 might be the D (5 bases). This CDR3 region has 14 residues. Trimming left V 0 bases short and J 5 bases short, with 12 bases between. Germline lookup yields CDR1 SGHRS and CDR2 YFSETQ. The chain's CDR3 is CASSLVDGAHEQYF. Here the CDR3 DNA reads TGCGCCAGCAGCTTGGTCGATGGGGCTCACGAGCAGTACTTC.

This clonotype has a count of ten or more. The chain joins TRBV6-1 to TRBJ1-5; no definite D call. The CDR3 covers 13 residues. Looked up from germline, CDR1 is MNHNS and CDR2 is SASEGT. V was pared by 2 bases and J by 8 bases, with 10 bases between. This CDR3 is CASSERELEPQHF. CDR3 coding DNA: TGTGCCAGCAGTGAAAGGGAGTTGGAGCCCCAGCATTTT.